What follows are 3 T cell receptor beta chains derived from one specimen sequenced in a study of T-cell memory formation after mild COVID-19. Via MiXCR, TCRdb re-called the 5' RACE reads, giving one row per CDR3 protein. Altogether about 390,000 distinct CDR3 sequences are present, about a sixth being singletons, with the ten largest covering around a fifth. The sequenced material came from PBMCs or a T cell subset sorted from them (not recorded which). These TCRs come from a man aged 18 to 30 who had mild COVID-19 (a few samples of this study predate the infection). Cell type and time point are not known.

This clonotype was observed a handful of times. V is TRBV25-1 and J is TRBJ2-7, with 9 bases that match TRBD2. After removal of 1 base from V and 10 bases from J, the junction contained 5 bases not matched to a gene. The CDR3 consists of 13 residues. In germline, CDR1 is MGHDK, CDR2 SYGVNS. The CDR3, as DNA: TGTGCCAGCAGTGAATCGGAGCGGGGGGCTCAGTACGTC. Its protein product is CASSESERGAQYV.

CDR3: CASSFLGPAGYGYTF. The CDR3 DNA reads TGTGCCAGCAGTTTTCTCGGACCCGCGGGCTATGGCTACACCTTC. The V and J genes are TRBV12-3 or TRBV12-4 and TRBJ1-2, with D uncertain. Trimming took 3 bases from V and 4 from J, leaving 15 bases between them. The CDR3 runs to 15 residues.

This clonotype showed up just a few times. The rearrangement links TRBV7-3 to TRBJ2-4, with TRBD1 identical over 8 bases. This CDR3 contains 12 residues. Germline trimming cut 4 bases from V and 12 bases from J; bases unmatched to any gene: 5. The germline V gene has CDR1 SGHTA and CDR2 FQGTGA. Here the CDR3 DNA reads TGTGCCAGCAGCTACGGACAGGGTAATCAGTACTTC. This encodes CASSYGQGNQYF. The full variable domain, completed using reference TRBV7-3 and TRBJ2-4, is GAGVSQTPSNKVTEKGKYVELRCDPISGHTALYWYRQSLGQGPEFLIYFQGTGAADDSGLPNDRFFAVRPEGSVSTLKIQRTERGDSAVYLCASSYGQGNQYFGAGTRLSVL.